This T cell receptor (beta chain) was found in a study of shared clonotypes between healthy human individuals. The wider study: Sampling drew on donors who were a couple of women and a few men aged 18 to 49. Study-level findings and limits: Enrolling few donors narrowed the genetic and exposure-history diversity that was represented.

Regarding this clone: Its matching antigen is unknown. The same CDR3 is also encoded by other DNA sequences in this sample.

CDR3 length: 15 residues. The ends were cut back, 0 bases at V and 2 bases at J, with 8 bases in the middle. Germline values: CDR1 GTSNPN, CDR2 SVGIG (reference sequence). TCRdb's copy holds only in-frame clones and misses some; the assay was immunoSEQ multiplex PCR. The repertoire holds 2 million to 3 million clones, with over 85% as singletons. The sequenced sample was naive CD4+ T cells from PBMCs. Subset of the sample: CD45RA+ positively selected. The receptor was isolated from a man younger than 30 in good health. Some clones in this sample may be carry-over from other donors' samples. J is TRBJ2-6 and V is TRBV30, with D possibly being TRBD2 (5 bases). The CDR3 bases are TGTGCCTGGAGTGTAGGAGGTACTGGGGCCAACGTCCTGACTTTC. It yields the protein CAWSVGGTGANVLTF.